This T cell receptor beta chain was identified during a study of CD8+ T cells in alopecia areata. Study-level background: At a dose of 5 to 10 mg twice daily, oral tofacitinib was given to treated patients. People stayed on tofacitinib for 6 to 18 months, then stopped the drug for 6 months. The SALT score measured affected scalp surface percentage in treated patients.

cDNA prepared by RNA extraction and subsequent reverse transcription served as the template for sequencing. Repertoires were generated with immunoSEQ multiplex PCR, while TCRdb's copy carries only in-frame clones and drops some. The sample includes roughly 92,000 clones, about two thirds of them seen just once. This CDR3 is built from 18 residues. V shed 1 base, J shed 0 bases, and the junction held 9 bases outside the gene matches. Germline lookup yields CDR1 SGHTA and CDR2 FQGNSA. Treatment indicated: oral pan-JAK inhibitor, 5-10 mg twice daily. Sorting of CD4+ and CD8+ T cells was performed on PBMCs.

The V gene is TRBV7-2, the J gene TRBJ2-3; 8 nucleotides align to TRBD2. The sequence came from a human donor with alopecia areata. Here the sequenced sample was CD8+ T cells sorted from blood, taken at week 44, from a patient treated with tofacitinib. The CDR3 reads CASSLVRGAIESTDTQYF. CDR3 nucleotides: TGTGCCAGCAGCTTAGTGCGGGGGGCCATCGAAAGCACAGATACGCAGTATTTT.